This entry lists 20 T cell receptor beta chains sequenced from one sample in a study of T cells in Graves' hyperthyroidism and ophthalmopathy. What was amplified from RNA transcripts were TCR beta CDR3 regions. First-round RT-PCR targeting the TCR CDR3 was performed with the HTBI primer set. MiXCR was run by TCRdb on the multiplex PCR reads, yielding one entry per CDR3 protein. The sample shows roughly 660,000 distinct CDR3 sequences, 17% of them seen only once. Sequencing used blood. These receptors all stem from a man aged 45-60 years with Graves' hyperthyroidism.

This clonotype was counted only a few times. The V and J genes are TRBV20-1 and TRBJ2-3; 9 nucleotides align to TRBD2. Germline lookup yields CDR1 DFQATT and CDR2 SNEGSKA (reference sequence). The CDR3 loop spans 14 amino acids. J was trimmed by 5 bases and V by 4 bases; bases with no gene match: 7. CDR3 region: CSAKVGGGGDTQYF. DNA of the CDR3: TGCAGTGCTAAAGTTGGCGGGGGGGGAGATACGCAGTATTTT.

DNA of the CDR3: TGTGCCTGGAGACCCGAGCGGGAGCAGTTCTTC. This encodes CAWRPEREQFF. The chain links TRBV30 to TRBJ2-1, with a tentative D call TRBD2 (5 bases). This CDR3 has 11 amino acids. From germline, CDR1 is GTSNPN and CDR2 SVGIG (reference sequence). V lost 3 bases to trimming and J lost 10 bases, with 10 bases between them.

Many counts were recorded for this clonotype. V and J are TRBV7-9 and TRBJ2-7; TRBD2 matches 13 bases. Trimming cost V 1 base and J 0 bases; bases outside gene matches: 6. From germline, CDR1 is SEHNR and CDR2 FQNEAQ (reference sequence). The CDR3 runs 18 residues. DNA for the CDR3: TGTGCCAGCAGCTTAGGACTAGCGGGAGGCCCCAGCTCCTACGAGCAGTACTTC. Its protein product is CASSLGLAGGPSSYEQYF.

This clonotype was observed many times. This chain joins TRBV6-1 and TRBJ2-7; tentative D call: TRBD2 (6 bases). Trimming took off 5 bases at V and 3 bases at J, with 11 bases between the two ends. Germline V gene data show CDR1 as MNHNS and CDR2 as SASEGT. This CDR3 has 13 amino acids. CDR3 amino acids: CASSSLANYEQYF. CDR3 nucleotides: TGTGCCAGCAGTTCACTAGCAAACTACGAGCAGTACTTC.

This clonotype was found many times. The V and J genes are TRBV30 and TRBJ2-1, with 8 bases fitting TRBD2. Germline-derived CDR1 and CDR2 are GTSNPN and SVGIG (reference sequence). The V gene end was trimmed by 0 bases and the J gene end by 1 base; junction bases not matched to a gene: 2. The CDR3 runs 15 residues. CDR3 residues: CAWSVLAGSYNEQFF. CDR3 DNA sequence: TGTGCCTGGAGTGTTCTAGCGGGTTCCTACAATGAGCAGTTCTTC.

This clonotype was detected ten times or more. This rearrangement joins TRBV6-2 or TRBV6-3 to TRBJ2-1, with 7 bases fitting TRBD2. V lost 6 bases, J lost 5 bases, and 10 bases stayed unmatched. Germline CDR1 is MNHEY and CDR2 is SVGEGT. This CDR3 contains 15 residues. CDR3 nucleotides: TGTGCCAGCAGAAACTCGGGGGGTTTTCACAATGAGCAGTTCTTC. It encodes CASRNSGGFHNEQFF.

Ten or more counts support this clonotype. This chain uses TRBV7-2 with TRBJ2-7, with D possibly being TRBD2 (6 bases). The CDR3 has 13 amino acids. CDR1 and CDR2 (germline): SGHTA, FQGNSA. The V end was cut by 6 bases, the J end by 6 bases, with 15 bases between. The CDR3 DNA follows: TGTGCCAGCAGATCCTGGGGGGAAAGCGAGCAGTACTTC. Translating gives CASRSWGESEQYF.

This clonotype was picked up many times. V gene TRBV29-1 combines with J gene TRBJ2-1; D is undetermined. This CDR3 has 11 amino acids. Trimming removed 4 bases at V and 3 bases at J, with 4 bases between. CDR1 is SQVTM and CDR2 is ANQGSEA in the germline V gene. The CDR3 DNA reads as TGCAGCGTTGCCAACTACAATGAGCAGTTCTTC. Amino acids: CSVANYNEQFF.

V and J are TRBV6-2 or TRBV6-3 and TRBJ1-1; no clear D. The CDR3 covers 15 residues. Trimming stripped 4 bases from V and 0 bases from J, with 12 bases between. Germline loops: CDR1 MNHEY, CDR2 SVGEGT. CDR3 region: CASSSIWGLNTEAFF. For the CDR3, the DNA is TGTGCCAGCAGTTCGATATGGGGATTGAACACTGAAGCTTTCTTT.

The table lists this clonotype with many counts. One end of the junction varies from germline; a read error may be responsible. This chain connects TRBV11-2 to TRBJ1-1, with D tentatively TRBD1 (6 bases). This CDR3 has 14 amino acids. CDR1 is SGHAT, CDR2 FQNNGV, per germline. The CDR3 protein is CASNLGGRDTEAFF. The CDR3, as DNA: TGTGCCAGCAACTTAGGGGGGCGAGACACTGAAGCTTTCTTT.

This clonotype was seen at least ten times. The chain couples TRBV19 to TRBJ1-1; D not certain. Germline CDR1 LNHDA, CDR2 SQIVND (reference sequence). The ends were cut back, 6 bases at V and 6 bases at J, with 17 bases in the middle. The CDR3 is 14 residues long. Here the CDR3 DNA reads TGTGCCAGTAGCCACCTGAATCAAGTGGCTGAAGCTTTCTTT. Translating it yields CASSHLNQVAEAFF.

This clonotype occurred a few times. The rearrangement links TRBV6-5 to TRBJ2-7; 8 bases agree with TRBD2. The CDR3 has 14 amino acids. The ends lost 0 bases at V and 6 bases at J; junction bases unmatched: 4. The germline CDR1 and CDR2 sequences are MNHEY and SVGAGI. In DNA, the CDR3 is TGTGCCAGCAGTTACTCAGCGGGAGCGCGCGAGCAGTACTTC. Protein product: CASSYSAGAREQYF.

This sequence joins TRBV10-3 and TRBJ2-1, with D hard to call. V was cut by 4 bases and J by 5 bases, with 9 bases left in between. The CDR3 is 13 residues long. Looked up from germline, CDR1 is ENHRY and CDR2 is SYGVKD. The CDR3 reads CAISARLDNEQFF. CDR3 DNA sequence: TGTGCCATCAGTGCCCGACTGGACAATGAGCAGTTCTTC.

The V call is TRBV12-3 or TRBV12-4, the J call TRBJ2-2, with 9 positions matching TRBD2. The CDR3 sequence is 15 residues long. The V segment lost 3 bases and the J segment 6 bases; nucleotides outside the gene matches: 5. CDR3 protein: CASSFRSGSPGELFF. DNA of the CDR3: TGTGCCAGCAGTTTTCGTAGCGGGAGTCCCGGGGAGCTGTTTTTT.

Only a few counts were recorded for this clonotype. The chain combines TRBV5-1 with TRBJ2-7; D unclear. The CDR3 extends over 12 amino acids. Germline CDR1 reads SGHRS; CDR2 reads YFSETQ. Trimming took 0 bases from V and 9 from J, leaving 10 bases between them. The CDR3 sequence: CASSLDTRVQYF. Written as DNA, the CDR3 is TGCGCCAGCAGCTTGGATACGCGCGTGCAGTACTTC.

This clonotype has a handful of counts. The chain combines TRBV6-5 with TRBJ1-1; unclear D gene. The CDR3 sequence is 15 residues long. V was pared by 0 bases and J by 0 bases, with 8 bases between. Germline loops: CDR1 MNHEY, CDR2 SVGAGI. The CDR3 DNA reads TGTGCCAGCAGTTACTCAACAGCCATGAACACTGAAGCTTTCTTT. This codes for CASSYSTAMNTEAFF.

This clonotype occurred a few times. The chain carries TRBV6-1 and TRBJ2-2; TRBD1 matches at 10 bases. The J segment lost 5 bases and the V segment lost 5 bases, leaving 8 bases of the junction unmatched. Germline lookup yields CDR1 MNHNS and CDR2 SASEGT. The CDR3 contains 16 residues. CDR3 DNA: TGTGCCAGCAGTCCGGGACAGGGGAGGGGAACCGGGGAGCTGTTTTTT. This codes for CASSPGQGRGTGELFF.

V usage is TRBV7-4 and J usage is TRBJ2-7, with TRBD1 matching 10 bases. CDR1 is SGHVT and CDR2 is SQSDAQ in the germline V gene. J lost 2 bases, V lost 6 bases, and 10 bases had no gene match. The CDR3 is made up of 16 amino acids. For the CDR3, the DNA is TGTGCCAGCAGTACAGAGGGACAGGGGCTGACCTACGAGCAGTACTTC. It specifies CASSTEGQGLTYEQYF.

This clonotype has only a few counts. The chain uses TRBV30 and TRBJ2-1, with TRBD2 identical over 9 bases. The CDR3 has 14 amino acids. V lost 5 bases to trimming and J lost 5 bases; unmatched junction nucleotides: 7. Per germline, CDR1 GTSNPN and CDR2 SVGIG (reference sequence). The CDR3 sequence is CAWETSGLNNEQFF. The CDR3 DNA reads TGTGCCTGGGAAACTAGCGGGCTGAACAATGAGCAGTTCTTC.

The CDR3 bases are TGTGCCAGCAGCGGGGGGACTAGCGGGAGCTATTACAATGAGCAGTTCTTC. Translated, it gives CASSGGTSGSYYNEQFF. The genes are TRBV7-2 and TRBJ2-1, with 14 bases identical to TRBD2. V gave up 5 bases and J gave up 4 bases; unmatched junction bases: 7. Germline V gives CDR1 SGHTA, CDR2 FQGNSA. This CDR3 region has 17 residues.